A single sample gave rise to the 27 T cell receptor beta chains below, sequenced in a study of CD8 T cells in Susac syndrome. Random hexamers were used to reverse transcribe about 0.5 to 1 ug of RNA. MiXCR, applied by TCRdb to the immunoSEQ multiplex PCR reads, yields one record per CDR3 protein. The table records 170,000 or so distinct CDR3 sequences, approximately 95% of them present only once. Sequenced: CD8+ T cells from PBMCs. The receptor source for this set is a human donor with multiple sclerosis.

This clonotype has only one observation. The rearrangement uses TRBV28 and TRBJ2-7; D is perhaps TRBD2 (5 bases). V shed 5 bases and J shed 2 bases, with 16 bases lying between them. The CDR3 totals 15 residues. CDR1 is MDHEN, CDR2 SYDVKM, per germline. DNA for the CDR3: TGTGCCAGCAGTGTCGGTAGCGTCCTACCCTACGAGCAGTACTTC. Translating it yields CASSVGSVLPYEQYF.

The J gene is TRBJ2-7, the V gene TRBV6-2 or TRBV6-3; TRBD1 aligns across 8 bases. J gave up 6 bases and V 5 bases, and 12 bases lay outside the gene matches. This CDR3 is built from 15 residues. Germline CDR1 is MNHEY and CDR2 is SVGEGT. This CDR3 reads CASSRHTGGSGEQYF. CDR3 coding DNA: TGTGCCAGCAGTAGACATACAGGGGGATCAGGCGAGCAGTACTTC.

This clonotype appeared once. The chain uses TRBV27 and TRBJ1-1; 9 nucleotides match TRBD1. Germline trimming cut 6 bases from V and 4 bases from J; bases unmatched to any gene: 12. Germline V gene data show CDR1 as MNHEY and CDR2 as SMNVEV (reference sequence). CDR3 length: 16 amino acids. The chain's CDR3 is CASSYTPGQGPTEAFF. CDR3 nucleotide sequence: TGTGCCAGCAGCTATACTCCGGGACAGGGACCCACTGAAGCTTTCTTT.

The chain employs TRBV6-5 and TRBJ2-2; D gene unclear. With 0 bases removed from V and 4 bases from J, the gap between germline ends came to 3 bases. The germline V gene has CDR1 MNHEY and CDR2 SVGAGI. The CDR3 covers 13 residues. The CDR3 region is CASSYSGTGELFF. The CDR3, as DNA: TGTGCCAGCAGTTACTCGGGCACCGGGGAGCTGTTTTTT.

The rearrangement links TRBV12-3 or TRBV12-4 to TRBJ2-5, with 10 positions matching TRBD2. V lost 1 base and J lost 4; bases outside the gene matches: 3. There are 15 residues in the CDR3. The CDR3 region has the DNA TGTGCCAGCAGTTTAGTTGCTAGCGGGGGAGAGACCCAGTACTTC. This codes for CASSLVASGGETQYF.

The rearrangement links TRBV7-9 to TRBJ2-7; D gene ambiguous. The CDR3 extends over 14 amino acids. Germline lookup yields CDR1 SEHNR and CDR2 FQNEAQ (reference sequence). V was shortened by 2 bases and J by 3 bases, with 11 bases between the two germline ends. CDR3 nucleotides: TGTGCCAGCAGCTTACCCATGACGGGCTACGAGCAGTACTTC. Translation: CASSLPMTGYEQYF. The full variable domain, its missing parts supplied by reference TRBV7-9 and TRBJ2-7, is DTGVSQNPRHKITKRGQNVTFRCDPISEHNRLYWYRQTLGQGPEFLTYFQNEAQLEKSRLLSDRFSAERPKGSFSTLEIQRTEQGDSAMYLCASSLPMTGYEQYFGPGTRLTVT.

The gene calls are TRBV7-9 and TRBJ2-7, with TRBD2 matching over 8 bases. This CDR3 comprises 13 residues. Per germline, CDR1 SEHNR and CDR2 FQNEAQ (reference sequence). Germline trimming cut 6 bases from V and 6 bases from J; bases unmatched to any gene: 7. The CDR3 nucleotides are TGTGCCAGCAGATCCGCTAGCGGGTCCGAGCAGTACTTC. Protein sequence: CASRSASGSEQYF.

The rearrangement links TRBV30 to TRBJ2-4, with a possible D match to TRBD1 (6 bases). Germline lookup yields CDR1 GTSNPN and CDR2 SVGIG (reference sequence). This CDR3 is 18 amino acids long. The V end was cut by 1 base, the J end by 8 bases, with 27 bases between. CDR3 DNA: TGTGCCTGGAGTGGTGACAAACTCCAACAGGGACGCGTTGACATTCAGTACTTC. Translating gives CAWSGDKLQQGRVDIQYF.

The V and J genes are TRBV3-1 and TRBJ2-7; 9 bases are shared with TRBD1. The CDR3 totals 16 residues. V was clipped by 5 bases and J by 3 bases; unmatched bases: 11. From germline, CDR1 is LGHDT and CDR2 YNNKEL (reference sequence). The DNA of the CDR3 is TGTGCCAGCAGCAAAGGCTGGGACAGGGATAACTACGAGCAGTACTTC. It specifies CASSKGWDRDNYEQYF.

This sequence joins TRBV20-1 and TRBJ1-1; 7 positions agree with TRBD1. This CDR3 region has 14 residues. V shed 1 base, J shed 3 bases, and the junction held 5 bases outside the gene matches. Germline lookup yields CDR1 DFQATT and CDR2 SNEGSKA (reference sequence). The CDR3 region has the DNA TGCAGTGCTAGAGTCCCAGACAGGGACACTGAAGCTTTCTTT. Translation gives CSARVPDRDTEAFF.

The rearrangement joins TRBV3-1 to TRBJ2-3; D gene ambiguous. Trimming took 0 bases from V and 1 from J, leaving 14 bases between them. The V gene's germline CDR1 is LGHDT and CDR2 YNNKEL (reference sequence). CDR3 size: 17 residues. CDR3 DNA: TGTGCCAGCAGCCAAGAGGGATTTGACCTTGGCACAGATACGCAGTATTTT. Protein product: CASSQEGFDLGTDTQYF.

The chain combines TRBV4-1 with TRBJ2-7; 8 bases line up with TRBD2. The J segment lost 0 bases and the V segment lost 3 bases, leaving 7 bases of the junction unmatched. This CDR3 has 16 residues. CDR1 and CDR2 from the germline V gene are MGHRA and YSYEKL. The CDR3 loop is CASSQLLAEHSYEQYF. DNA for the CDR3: TGCGCCAGCAGCCAGTTACTAGCGGAGCACTCCTACGAGCAGTACTTC.

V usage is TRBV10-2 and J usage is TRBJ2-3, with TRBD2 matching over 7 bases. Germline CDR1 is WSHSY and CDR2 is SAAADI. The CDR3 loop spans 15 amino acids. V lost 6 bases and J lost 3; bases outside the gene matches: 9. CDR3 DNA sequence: TGCGCCAGCAGGGGGGAGACTAGCAGGACAGATACGCAGTATTTT. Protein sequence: CASRGETSRTDTQYF.

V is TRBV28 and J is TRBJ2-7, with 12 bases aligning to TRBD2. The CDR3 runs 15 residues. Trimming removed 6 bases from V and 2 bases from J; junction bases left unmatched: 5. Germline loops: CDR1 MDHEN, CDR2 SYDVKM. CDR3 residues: CASRMTSGRTYEQYF. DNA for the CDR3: TGTGCCAGCAGAATGACTAGCGGGAGAACCTACGAGCAGTACTTC.

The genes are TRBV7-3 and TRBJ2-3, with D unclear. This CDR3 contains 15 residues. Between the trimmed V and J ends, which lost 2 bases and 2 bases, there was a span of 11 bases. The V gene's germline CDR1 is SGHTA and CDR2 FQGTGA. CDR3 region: CASSLGDSNTDTQYF. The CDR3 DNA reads TGTGCCAGCAGCTTAGGGGATTCAAACACAGATACGCAGTATTTT.

CDR3 nucleotides: TGCAGCGTAGAGGGGGGGACCTACAGGGGATCTAGGTACAATGAGCAGTTCTTC. This gives the protein CSVEGGTYRGSRYNEQFF. The rearrangement links TRBV29-1 to TRBJ2-1, with D perhaps being TRBD1 or TRBD2 (7 bases each). The CDR3 totals 18 residues. The V and J ends lost 6 bases and 4 bases respectively, with 28 bases between them. Germline CDR1 and CDR2: SQVTM and ANQGSEA.

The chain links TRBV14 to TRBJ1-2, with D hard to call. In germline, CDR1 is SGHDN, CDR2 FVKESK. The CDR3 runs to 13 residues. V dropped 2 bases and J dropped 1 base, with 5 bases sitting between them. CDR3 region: CASSQLVNYGYTF. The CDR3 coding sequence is TGTGCCAGCAGCCAACTAGTTAACTATGGCTACACCTTC.

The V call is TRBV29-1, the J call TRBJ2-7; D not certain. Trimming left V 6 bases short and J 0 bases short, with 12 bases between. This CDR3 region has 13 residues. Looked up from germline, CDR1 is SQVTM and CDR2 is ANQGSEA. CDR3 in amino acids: CSVAVRSSYEQYF. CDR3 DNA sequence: TGCAGCGTGGCTGTGAGGAGCTCCTACGAGCAGTACTTC.

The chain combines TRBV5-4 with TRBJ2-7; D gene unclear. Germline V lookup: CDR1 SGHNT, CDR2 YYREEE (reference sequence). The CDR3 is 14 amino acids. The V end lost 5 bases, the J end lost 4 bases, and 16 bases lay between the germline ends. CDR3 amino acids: CASRRWGGPYEQYF. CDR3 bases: TGTGCCAGCAGACGGTGGGGTGGGCCTTACGAGCAGTACTTC.

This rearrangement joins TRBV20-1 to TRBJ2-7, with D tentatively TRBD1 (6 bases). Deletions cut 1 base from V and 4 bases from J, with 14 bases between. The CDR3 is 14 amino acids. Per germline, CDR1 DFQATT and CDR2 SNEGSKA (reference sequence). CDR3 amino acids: CSARVWTEPYEQYF. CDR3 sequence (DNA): TGCAGTGCTAGAGTCTGGACAGAACCATACGAGCAGTACTTC.

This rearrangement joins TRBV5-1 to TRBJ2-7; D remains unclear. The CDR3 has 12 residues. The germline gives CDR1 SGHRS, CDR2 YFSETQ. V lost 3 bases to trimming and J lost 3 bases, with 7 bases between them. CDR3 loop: CASSSDNYEQYF. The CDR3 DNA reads TGCGCCAGCAGCTCAGACAACTACGAGCAGTACTTC.

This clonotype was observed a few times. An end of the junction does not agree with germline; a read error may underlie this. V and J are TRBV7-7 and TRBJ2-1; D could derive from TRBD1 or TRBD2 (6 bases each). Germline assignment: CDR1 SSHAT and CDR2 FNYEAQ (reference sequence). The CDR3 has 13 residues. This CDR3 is CASSLGGSGEQFF. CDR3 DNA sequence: TGTGCTAGCAGCTTAGGGGGGTCTGGTGAGCAGTTCTTC.

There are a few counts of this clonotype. As DNA, the CDR3 is TGTGCCAGCAGCGTAGAAGGGGAATTGAACACTGAAGCTTTCTTT. Protein sequence: CASSVEGELNTEAFF. This chain joins TRBV9 and TRBJ1-1; maybe TRBD1 (5 bases). The CDR3 loop spans 15 amino acids. V lost 0 bases to trimming and J lost 0 bases, with 9 bases between them. Germline V lookup: CDR1 SGDLS, CDR2 YYNGEE.

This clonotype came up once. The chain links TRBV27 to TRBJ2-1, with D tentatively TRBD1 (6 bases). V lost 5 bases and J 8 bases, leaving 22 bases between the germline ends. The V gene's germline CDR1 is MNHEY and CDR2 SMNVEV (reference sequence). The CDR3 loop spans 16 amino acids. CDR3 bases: TGTGCCAGCAGTGCGTCAGTGGGCAGGGGTCGGGATGAGCAGTTCTTC. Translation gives CASSASVGRGRDEQFF.

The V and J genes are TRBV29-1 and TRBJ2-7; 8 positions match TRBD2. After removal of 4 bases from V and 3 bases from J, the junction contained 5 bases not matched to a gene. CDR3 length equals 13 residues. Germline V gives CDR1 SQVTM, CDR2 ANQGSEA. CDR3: CSVAWREDYEQYF. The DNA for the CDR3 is TGCAGCGTTGCCTGGCGGGAGGACTACGAGCAGTACTTC.

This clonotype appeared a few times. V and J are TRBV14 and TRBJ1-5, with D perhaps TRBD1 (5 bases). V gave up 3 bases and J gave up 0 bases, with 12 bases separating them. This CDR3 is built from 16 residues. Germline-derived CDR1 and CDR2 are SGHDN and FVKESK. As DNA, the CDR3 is TGTGCCAGCAGCCAGGGGACGGGTAATAGCAATCAGCCCCAGCATTTT. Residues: CASSQGTGNSNQPQHF.

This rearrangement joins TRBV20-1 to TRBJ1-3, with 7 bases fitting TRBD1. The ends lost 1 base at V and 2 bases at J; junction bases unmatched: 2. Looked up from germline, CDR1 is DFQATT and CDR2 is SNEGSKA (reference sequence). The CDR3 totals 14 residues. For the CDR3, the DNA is TGCAGTGCTAGAGTCAGGGGGGCTGGAAACACCATATATTTT. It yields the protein CSARVRGAGNTIYF.